The clone carrying this TCR beta chain has just a few counts. The sample is drawn from a study of technical replicates of blood from several donors. Profiling relied on immunoSEQ multiplex PCR, and the TCRdb table lists in-frame clones only, not all of them. The data show nearly 90,000 clones, with around 95% seen just once and 0.34% held by the top ten. The V gene's germline CDR1 is SGDLS and CDR2 YYNGEE. V lost 5 bases, J lost 4 bases, and 27 bases lay in between. There are 19 residues in the CDR3. The sequencing input was T cells isolated from PBMCs. The clonotype comes from a human donor in good health. This sequence joins TRBV9 and TRBJ2-2; D gene ambiguous. CDR3 nucleotides: TGTGCCAGCAGTGCCCCCGTAGGATTCCCCACAGCACCCACCGGGGAGCTGTTTTTT. Protein sequence: CASSAPVGFPTAPTGELFF.